A single sample is the source of the 16 T cell receptor beta chains below, sequenced in a study of T-cell memory formation after mild COVID-19. TCRdb re-analysed the 5' RACE reads in MiXCR, keeping a single row per CDR3 protein. The sample lists around 200,000 distinct CDR3 sequences, around 30% seen once, with approximately 10% in the top ten. The source material was PBMCs or a T cell subset sorted from them (not recorded which). These receptors all come from an adult woman who had mild COVID-19 (a few samples of this study predate the infection). Cell type and time point are not known.

This clonotype was recorded a few times. The chain has TRBV12-3 or TRBV12-4 and TRBJ2-1; 8 positions agree with TRBD2. V lost 7 bases to trimming and J lost 4 bases; unmatched junction nucleotides: 6. CDR3 length: 14 residues. The CDR3 DNA is TGTGCCAGCATGGGTCAGCGGGAGTACAATGAGCAGTTCTTC. This translates into CASMGQREYNEQFF.

The chain recombines TRBV7-9 with TRBJ1-6, with D tentatively TRBD1 (6 bases). The length of the CDR3 is 13 residues. The V end lost 2 bases, the J end lost 13 bases, and 12 bases lay between the germline ends. Germline V gene data show CDR1 as SEHNR and CDR2 as FQNEAQ (reference sequence). The CDR3 protein is CASSLRGEGPLHF. In DNA, the CDR3 is TGTGCCAGCAGCTTAAGGGGGGAAGGTCCCCTCCACTTT.

This clonotype came up a few times. The chain is built from TRBV15 and TRBJ2-5; 11 nucleotides line up with TRBD2. CDR3 size: 17 residues. After removal of 5 bases from V and 5 bases from J, the junction contained 13 bases not matched to a gene. The germline CDR1 and CDR2 sequences are LNHNV and YYDKDF (reference sequence). CDR3 DNA sequence: TGTGCCACCAGCTCCGGGACTAGCGGATCCAAGGGGGAGACCCAGTACTTC. This gives the protein CATSSGTSGSKGETQYF.

The V call is TRBV20-1, the J call TRBJ1-6, with TRBD1 as a possible D gene (5 bases). Trimming pared 8 bases from V and 9 bases from J, leaving 14 bases between. The CDR3 has 12 amino acids. CDR1 and CDR2 (germline): DFQATT, SNEGSKA (reference sequence). The CDR3: CSSQGVGSPLHF. DNA for the CDR3: TGCAGTAGTCAGGGCGTAGGTTCACCCCTCCACTTT.

The chain couples TRBV12-3 or TRBV12-4 to TRBJ1-1; D remains ambiguous. The germline V and J ends were trimmed by 6 bases and 4 bases, with 12 bases remaining between them. CDR3 size: 13 residues. CDR3 sequence (DNA): TGTGCCAGCAGCCAGAGCGCGCCCACTGAAGCTTTCTTT. Amino acid sequence: CASSQSAPTEAFF.

The V call is TRBV20-1, the J call TRBJ2-5, with 7 bases that match TRBD2. J lost 4 bases, V lost 4 bases, and 12 bases had no gene match. There are 15 residues in the CDR3. Germline CDR1 DFQATT, CDR2 SNEGSKA (reference sequence). DNA of the CDR3: TGCAGTGCTACTCTAAGCGGGGCGGACTTAGAGACCCAGTACTTC. Its protein product is CSATLSGADLETQYF.

In this sample, this clonotype turned up a few times. This chain connects TRBV7-6 to TRBJ1-2, with D uncertain. Looked up from germline, CDR1 is SGHVS and CDR2 is FNYEAQ. V gave up 0 bases and J gave up 3 bases, with 11 bases separating them. The CDR3 covers 15 residues. The chain's CDR3 is CASSLAAGSDYGYTF. The DNA for the CDR3 is TGTGCCAGCAGCTTAGCTGCTGGGTCGGACTATGGCTACACCTTC.

This clonotype occurred a few times. The V gene is TRBV7-9, the J gene TRBJ2-1, with 10 bases that match TRBD2. V lost 6 bases to trimming and J lost 10 bases; unmatched junction nucleotides: 15. The CDR3 has 16 residues. Looked up from germline, CDR1 is SEHNR and CDR2 is FQNEAQ (reference sequence). CDR3 DNA sequence: TGTGCCAGCAGTTATTTTCTAGCGGGGGCAGAAGGAGAGCAGTTCTTC. Its protein product is CASSYFLAGAEGEQFF.

This clonotype came up a few times. The chain has TRBV4-2 and TRBJ2-3; perhaps TRBD2 as D (6 bases). V lost 1 base to trimming and J lost 2 bases, with 16 bases between them. CDR1 and CDR2 from the germline V gene are LGHNA and YNFKEQ. The CDR3 extends over 17 amino acids. This CDR3 is CASSQGSRLVFTDTQYF. DNA for the CDR3: TGTGCCAGCAGCCAAGGGTCGCGACTAGTTTTCACAGATACGCAGTATTTT.

V gene TRBV11-3 combines with J gene TRBJ2-1, with TRBD2 identical over 12 bases. Germline V gene sequence: CDR1 SGHNT, CDR2 YENEEA. The CDR3 extends over 17 amino acids. J lost 6 bases, V lost 5 bases, and 11 bases had no gene match. The CDR3 bases are TGTGCCAGCAGCCGTCACTTCGCTAGCGGGAGGGCCAATGAGCAGTTCTTC. This translates into CASSRHFASGRANEQFF.

The V and J genes are TRBV29-1 and TRBJ1-1, with D possibly being TRBD1 (6 bases). The CDR3 has 14 amino acids. The V end was cut by 7 bases, the J end by 5 bases, with 20 bases between. Per germline, CDR1 SQVTM and CDR2 ANQGSEA. In DNA, the CDR3 is TGCAGCGCCGGGACACCGGCCGCCGAAACTGAAGCTTTCTTT. It encodes CSAGTPAAETEAFF.

The chain recombines TRBV20-1 with TRBJ2-2; 7 bases agree with TRBD2. Germline CDR1 DFQATT, CDR2 SNEGSKA (reference sequence). The CDR3 totals 15 residues. The trim removed 1 base at V and 4 bases at J, leaving 6 bases unmatched. The CDR3 bases are TGCAGTGCTAGAGCCAGCGGGAAGGGCACCGGGGAGCTGTTTTTT. Encoded protein: CSARASGKGTGELFF.

In DNA form, the CDR3 reads TGTGCCACCAGCAGAGTCGAGGTTAATGAAAAACTGTTTTTT. It translates to CATSRVEVNEKLFF. The chain links TRBV15 to TRBJ1-4; D not resolved. The ends were cut back, 1 base at V and 4 bases at J, with 7 bases in the middle. Germline-derived CDR1 and CDR2 are LNHNV and YYDKDF (reference sequence). The CDR3 loop spans 14 amino acids. The whole variable domain, filled in from reference TRBV15 and TRBJ1-4, reads DAMVIQNPRYQVTQFGKPVTLSCSQTLNHNVMYWYQQKSSQAPKLLFHYYDKDFNNEADTPDNFQSRRPNTSFCFLDIRSPGLGDTAMYLCATSRVEVNEKLFFGSGTQLSVL.

This clonotype was detected a few times. CDR3 loop: CASSIVGQNSPLHF. The CDR3 nucleotides read TGTGCCAGTAGTATAGTCGGACAGAATTCACCCCTCCACTTT. The chain has TRBV19 and TRBJ1-6, with D possibly being TRBD1 (6 bases). CDR3 size: 14 residues. In germline, CDR1 is LNHDA, CDR2 SQIVND (reference sequence). Trimming took off 1 base at V and 7 bases at J, with 8 bases between the two ends.

This clonotype appeared many times. This chain uses TRBV7-3 with TRBJ2-5; D remains unclear. Germline V gives CDR1 SGHTA, CDR2 FQGTGA. The CDR3 is 13 amino acids. V gave up 4 bases and J gave up 1 base, with 7 bases separating them. For the CDR3, the DNA is TGTGCCAGCAGCTCCAGCCCCCAAGAGACCCAGTACTTC. Its protein product is CASSSSPQETQYF.

This clonotype was picked up a small number of times. This rearrangement joins TRBV29-1 to TRBJ2-7; the match to TRBD1 covers 7 bases. J gave up 3 bases and V 6 bases, and 11 bases lay outside the gene matches. This CDR3 is 14 amino acids long. Germline CDR1 reads SQVTM; CDR2 reads ANQGSEA. The CDR3 nucleotides read TGCAGCGTGCACTCAGGGGGTGGTAGCTACGAGCAGTACTTC. Translated: CSVHSGGGSYEQYF.